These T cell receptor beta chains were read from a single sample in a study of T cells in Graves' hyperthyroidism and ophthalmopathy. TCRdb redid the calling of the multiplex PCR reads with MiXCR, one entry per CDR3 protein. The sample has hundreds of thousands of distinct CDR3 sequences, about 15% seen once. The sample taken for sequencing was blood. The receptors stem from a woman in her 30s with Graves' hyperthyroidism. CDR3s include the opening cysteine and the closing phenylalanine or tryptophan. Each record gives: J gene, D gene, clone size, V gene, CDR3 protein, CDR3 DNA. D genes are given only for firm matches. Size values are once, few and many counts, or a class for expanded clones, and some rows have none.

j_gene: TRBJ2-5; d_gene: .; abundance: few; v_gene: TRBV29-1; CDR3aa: CSVEGYFRGTTSRGRETQYF; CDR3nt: TGCAGCGTTGAAGGCTATTTCAGGGGCACGACTAGCCGGGGGAGGGAGACCCAGTACTTC
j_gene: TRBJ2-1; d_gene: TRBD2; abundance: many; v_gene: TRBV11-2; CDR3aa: CASSPGLDHEQFF; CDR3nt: TGTGCCAGCAGCCCAGGACTAGACCATGAGCAGTTCTTC
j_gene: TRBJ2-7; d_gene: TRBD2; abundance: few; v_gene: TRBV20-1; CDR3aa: CSAPPGTSGYEQYF; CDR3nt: TGCAGTGCTCCCCCAGGGACTAGCGGATACGAGCAGTACTTC
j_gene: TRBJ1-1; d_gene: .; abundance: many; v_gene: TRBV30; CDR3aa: CAWSVRSDTEAFF; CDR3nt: TGTGCCTGGAGTGTACGGTCGGACACTGAAGCTTTCTTT
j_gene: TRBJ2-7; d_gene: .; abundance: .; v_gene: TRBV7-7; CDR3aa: CASSLEGCREWRRPYEQYF; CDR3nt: TGTGCTAGCAGCTTAGAGGGGTGCAGGGAATGGCGGAGACCTTACGAGCAGTACTTC
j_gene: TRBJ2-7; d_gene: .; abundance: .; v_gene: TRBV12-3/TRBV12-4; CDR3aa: CASTPGTGSYEQYF; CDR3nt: TGTGCCAGCACCCCTGGGACGGGGAGCTACGAGCAGTACTTC
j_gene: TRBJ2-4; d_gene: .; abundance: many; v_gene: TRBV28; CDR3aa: CATQQIVAKNIQYF; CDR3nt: TGTGCCACCCAGCAAATAGTAGCCAAAAACATTCAGTACTTC
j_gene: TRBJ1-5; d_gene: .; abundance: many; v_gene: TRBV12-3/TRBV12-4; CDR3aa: CASSLQGSNQPQHF; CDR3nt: TGTGCCAGCAGTTTACAGGGGAGCAATCAGCCCCAGCATTTT
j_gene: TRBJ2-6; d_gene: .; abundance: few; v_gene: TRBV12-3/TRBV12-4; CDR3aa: CASSFRYLAGANVLTF; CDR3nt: TGTGCCAGCAGTTTTCGGTACCTTGCGGGGGCCAACGTCCTGACTTTC
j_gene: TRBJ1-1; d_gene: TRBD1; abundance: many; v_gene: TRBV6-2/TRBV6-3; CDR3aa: CASSSRDRGGSEAFF; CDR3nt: TGTGCCAGCAGTTCCCGGGACAGGGGAGGATCTGAAGCTTTCTTT
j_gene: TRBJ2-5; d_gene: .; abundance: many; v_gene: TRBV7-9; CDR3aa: CASSSQTGEAKTQYF; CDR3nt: TGTGCCAGCAGCTCCCAGACGGGAGAAGCGAAGACCCAGTACTTC
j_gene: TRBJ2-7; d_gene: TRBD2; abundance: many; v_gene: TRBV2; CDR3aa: CASSESSGPYEQYF; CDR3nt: TGTGCCAGCAGTGAATCTAGCGGTCCCTACGAGCAGTACTTC
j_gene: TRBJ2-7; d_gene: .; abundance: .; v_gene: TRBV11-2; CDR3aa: CASSRTTMGEQYF; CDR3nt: TGTGCCAGCAGCAGGACAACCATGGGCGAGCAGTACTTC
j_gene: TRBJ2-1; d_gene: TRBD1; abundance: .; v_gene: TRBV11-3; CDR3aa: CASSLVAGQGSIGEQFF; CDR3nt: TGTGCCAGCAGCTTAGTTGCCGGACAGGGTAGTATTGGAGAGCAGTTCTTC
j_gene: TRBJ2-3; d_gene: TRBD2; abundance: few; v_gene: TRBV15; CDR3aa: CATSRNSGRAADTQYF; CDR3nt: TGTGCCACCAGCAGAAATAGCGGGAGGGCCGCAGATACGCAGTATTTT
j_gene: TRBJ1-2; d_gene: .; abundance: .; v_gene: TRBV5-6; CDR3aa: CASSLGRADYGYTF; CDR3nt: TGTGCCAGCAGCTTGGGCAGGGCCGACTATGGCTACACCTTC